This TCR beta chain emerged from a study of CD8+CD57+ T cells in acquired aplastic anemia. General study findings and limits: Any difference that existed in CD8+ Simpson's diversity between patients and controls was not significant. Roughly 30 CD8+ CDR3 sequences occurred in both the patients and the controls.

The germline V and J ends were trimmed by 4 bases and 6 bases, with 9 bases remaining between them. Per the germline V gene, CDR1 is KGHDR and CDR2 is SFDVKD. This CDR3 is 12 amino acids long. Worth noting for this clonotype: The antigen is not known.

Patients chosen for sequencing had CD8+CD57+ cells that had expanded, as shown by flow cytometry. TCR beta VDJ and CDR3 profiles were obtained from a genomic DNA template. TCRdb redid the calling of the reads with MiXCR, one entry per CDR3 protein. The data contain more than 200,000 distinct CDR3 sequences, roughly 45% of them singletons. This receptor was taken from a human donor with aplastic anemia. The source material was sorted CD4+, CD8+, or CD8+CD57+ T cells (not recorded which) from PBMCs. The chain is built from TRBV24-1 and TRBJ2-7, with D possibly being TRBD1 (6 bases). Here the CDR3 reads CATSDPRGEQYF. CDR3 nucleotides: TGTGCCACCAGTGACCCCAGGGGCGAGCAGTACTTC.